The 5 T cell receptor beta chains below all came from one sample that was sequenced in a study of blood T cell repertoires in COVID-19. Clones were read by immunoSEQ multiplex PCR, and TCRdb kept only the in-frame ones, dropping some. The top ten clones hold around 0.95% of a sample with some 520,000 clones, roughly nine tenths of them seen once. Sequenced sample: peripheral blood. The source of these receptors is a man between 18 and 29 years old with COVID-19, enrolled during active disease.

The CDR3 bases are TGCGCCAGCAGCTTGGCGCTAGCGGGGAACAATGAGCAGTTCTTC. Its protein is CASSLALAGNNEQFF. The V call is TRBV5-1, the J call TRBJ2-1, with 9 bases lining up with TRBD2. The CDR3 loop spans 15 amino acids. Germline V lookup: CDR1 SGHRS, CDR2 YFSETQ. V shed 0 bases and J 5 bases; nucleotides not matched to a gene: 3.

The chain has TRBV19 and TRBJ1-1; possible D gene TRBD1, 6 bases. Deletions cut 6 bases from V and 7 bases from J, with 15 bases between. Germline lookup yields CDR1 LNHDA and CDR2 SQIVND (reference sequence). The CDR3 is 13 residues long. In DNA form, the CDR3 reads TGTGCCAGTAGGCGAACCACAGGGATTGAAGCTTTCTTT. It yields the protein CASRRTTGIEAFF. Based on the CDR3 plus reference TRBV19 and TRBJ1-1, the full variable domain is DGGITQSPKYLFRKEGQNVTLSCEQNLNHDAMYWYRQDPGQGLRLIYYSQIVNDFQKGDIAEGYSVSREKKESFPLTVTSAQKNPTAFYLCASRRTTGIEAFFGQGTRLTVV.

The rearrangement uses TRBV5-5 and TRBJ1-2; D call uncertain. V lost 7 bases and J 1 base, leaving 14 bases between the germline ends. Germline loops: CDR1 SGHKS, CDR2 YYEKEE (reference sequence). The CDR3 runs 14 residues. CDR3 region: CASGFVLLNYGYTF. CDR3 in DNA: TGTGCCAGCGGTTTCGTACTACTTAACTATGGCTACACCTTC.

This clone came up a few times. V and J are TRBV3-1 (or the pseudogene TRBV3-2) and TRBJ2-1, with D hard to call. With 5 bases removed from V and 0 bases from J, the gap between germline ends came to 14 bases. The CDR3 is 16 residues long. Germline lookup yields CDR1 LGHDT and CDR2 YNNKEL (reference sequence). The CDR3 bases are TGTGCCAGCAGCTATACAGTGGAAAGCTCCTACAATGAGCAGTTCTTC. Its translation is CASSYTVESSYNEQFF.

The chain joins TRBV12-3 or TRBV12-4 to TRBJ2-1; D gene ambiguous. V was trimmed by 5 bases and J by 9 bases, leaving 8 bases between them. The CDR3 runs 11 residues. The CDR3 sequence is CASSGSVEQFF. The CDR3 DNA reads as TGTGCCAGCAGTGGCAGTGTTGAGCAGTTCTTC.